This T cell receptor beta chain came from a study of CD8 T cells in ankylosing spondylitis. Study results and caveats: Relatively rare in peripheral blood, disease-linked clones were also CD8+.

TCRdb reprocessed the 5' RACE reads with MiXCR, giving one entry per CDR3 protein. The sample shows about 130,000 distinct CDR3 sequences, more than 9.5% of them seen only once. In its sample, this clonotype was seen many times. Its antigen is unknown. Deletions cut 2 bases from V and 5 bases from J, with 8 bases between. Germline V gene lookup returns CDR1 SGHRS and CDR2 YFSETQ. The CDR3 length is 13 residues. This TCR derives from a female donor with ankylosing spondylitis or in good health (not recorded which). V is TRBV5-1 and J is TRBJ2-1, with TRBD2 as a possible D gene (5 bases). Sequenced input: blood, either unsorted or a sorted T cell fraction (not recorded which). CDR3 protein: CASSLAGNNEQFF. The CDR3 DNA reads TGCGCCAGCAGCTTAGCCGGGAACAATGAGCAGTTCTTC.